These T cell receptor beta chains were read from a single sample in a study of blood T cell repertoires in COVID-19. Libraries were prepared by immunoSEQ multiplex PCR; TCRdb keeps only in-frame clonotypes and omits some of them. The sample carries 120,000 to 150,000 clones, about 83% recorded once. Material: peripheral blood. The receptors stem from a human donor in a cohort sampled during active COVID-19. Each CDR3 is given with its conserved first and last residue. The D gene is left open where the match is weak. Clone sizes are given selectively: once, few, many, or a class where the clone is expanded.

clone_size j_call d_call v_call cdr3_aa cdr3_nt
NA TRBJ1-6 NA TRBV27 CASSFRARNSPLHF TGTGCCAGCAGTTTTCGCGCCCGAAATTCACCCCTCCACTTT
few TRBJ2-7 NA TRBV2 CASRRTQSYEQYF TGTGCCAGCAGACGGACACAATCCTACGAGCAGTACTTC
NA TRBJ2-7 TRBD1 TRBV7-2 CASSPDREGEQYF TGTGCCAGCAGCCCGGACAGGGAAGGCGAGCAGTACTTC
NA TRBJ2-7 TRBD2 TRBV2 CASSDGLAGSQYF TGTGCCAGCAGTGATGGACTAGCGGGATCTCAGTACTTC
NA TRBJ1-2 NA TRBV7-8 CASSSLAGANYGYTF TGTGCCAGCAGCTCCCTCGCCGGGGCTAACTATGGCTACACCTTC
few TRBJ2-7 NA TRBV27 CASSLLNNYEQYF TGTGCCAGCAGTTTATTGAACAACTACGAGCAGTACTTC
NA TRBJ2-1 TRBD2 TRBV27 CASSYWTSGSNEQFF TGTGCCAGCAGTTACTGGACTAGCGGGAGTAATGAGCAGTTCTTC
once TRBJ1-4 TRBD1 TRBV4-2 CASSLGDRGLTNEKLFF TGTGCCAGCAGCCTGGGGGACAGGGGGTTAACTAATGAAAAACTGTTTTTT
NA TRBJ2-7 TRBD1 TRBV27 CASSSYRGTYEQYF TGTGCCAGCAGTTCGTACAGGGGCACCTACGAGCAGTACTTC
NA TRBJ1-5 NA TRBV6-1 CASSEQGGGNQPQHF TGTGCCAGCAGTGAACAGGGAGGGGGCAATCAGCCCCAGCATTTT
NA TRBJ2-7 TRBD2 TRBV7-3 CASSRGLAGTYEQYF TGTGCCAGCAGCCGCGGACTAGCGGGAACCTACGAGCAGTACTTC
NA TRBJ2-3 TRBD2 TRBV7-3 CASSPQAGPTDTQYF TGTGCCAGCAGCCCCCAAGCGGGGCCCACAGATACGCAGTATTTT
once TRBJ2-3 NA TRBV3-1/TRBV3-2 CASSQDYSGGTQYF TGTGCCAGCAGCCAAGACTACAGCGGAGGTACGCAGTATTTT
NA TRBJ2-2 TRBD1 TRBV7-2 CASRARQGPGELFF TGTGCCAGCAGGGCCCGACAGGGTCCCGGGGAGCTGTTTTTT
NA TRBJ2-5 TRBD1 TRBV28 CASSSPGPRTGPGTQYF TGTGCCAGCAGTTCCCCGGGGCCCCGGACAGGCCCAGGGACCCAGTACTTC
once TRBJ1-2 TRBD1 TRBV19 CASSILAGGYGYTF TGTGCCAGTAGTATTTTGGCAGGGGGCTATGGCTACACCTTC
NA TRBJ1-4 NA TRBV3-1/TRBV3-2 CASSQDPGEDEKLFF TGTGCCAGCAGCCAAGATCCAGGGGAAGATGAAAAACTGTTTTTT
NA TRBJ1-6 NA TRBV19 CATKEGAILDSPLHF TGTGCCACCAAGGAAGGGGCGATCTTAGATTCACCCCTCCACTTT
once TRBJ2-1 TRBD2 TRBV5-6 CASMASGSNEQFF TGTGCCAGCATGGCTAGCGGGAGTAATGAGCAGTTCTTC
NA TRBJ1-5 TRBD1 TRBV19 CASSADRGRPSARPQHF TGTGCCAGTAGTGCGGACAGGGGCCGCCCTTCGGCTCGGCCCCAGCATTTT
once TRBJ1-4 TRBD1 TRBV18 CASSPTGSVGIFGEKLFF TGTGCCAGCTCACCGACAGGGTCTGTCGGGATTTTTGGAGAAAAACTGTTTTTT
NA TRBJ2-5 TRBD2 TRBV14 CASSQDRLASGKQTQYF TGTGCCAGCAGCCAAGATAGGTTGGCTAGCGGGAAACAGACCCAGTACTTC
NA TRBJ2-7 TRBD2 TRBV7-9 CASSPGLANEQYF TGTGCCAGCAGCCCCGGACTAGCGAACGAGCAGTACTTC
NA TRBJ2-2 NA TRBV19 CASKVEPQGTGELFF TGTGCCAGTAAAGTGGAGCCCCAGGGCACCGGGGAGCTGTTTTTT
NA TRBJ1-6 TRBD1 TRBV25-1 CASMPMNSDRTDNSPLHF TGTGCCAGCATGCCCATGAACTCGGACAGGACAGATAATTCACCCCTCCACTTT
NA TRBJ1-2 TRBD1 TRBV9 CASSDRTGDLFRQGGYTF TGTGCCAGCAGCGACCGGACAGGGGACCTATTCCGCCAGGGTGGCTACACCTTC
NA TRBJ1-6 TRBD1 TRBV29-1 CSAREGALYNSPLHF TGCAGCGCTCGGGAGGGGGCTCTCTATAATTCACCCCTCCACTTT
NA TRBJ1-1 NA TRBV7-9 CASSLEGAGEAFF TGTGCCAGCAGCTTAGAAGGGGCCGGGGAAGCTTTCTTT
NA TRBJ2-7 NA TRBV25-1 CASSASGNSYEQYF TGTGCCAGCAGTGCGTCAGGGAACTCCTACGAGCAGTACTTC
NA TRBJ1-1 NA TRBV14 CASSQRGTGRTEAFF TGTGCCAGCAGCCAACGCGGAACAGGGCGCACTGAAGCTTTCTTT
few TRBJ1-1 NA TRBV7-9 CASSSRLGVATEAFF TGTGCCAGCAGCTCCCGCTTAGGGGTGGCCACTGAAGCTTTCTTT
NA TRBJ2-2 NA TRBV5-1 CASSLVPVSGELFF TGCGCCAGCAGCTTGGTACCTGTGAGCGGGGAGCTGTTTTTT
NA TRBJ2-1 NA TRBV19 CASSIRLTYNEQFF TGTGCCAGTAGTATAAGACTGACCTACAATGAGCAGTTCTTC
NA TRBJ2-1 NA TRBV2 CASTRAREDNEQFF TGTGCCAGCACGAGGGCGCGGGAAGACAATGAGCAGTTCTTC
NA TRBJ2-5 TRBD2 TRBV7-9 CASSPGLAGGPETQYF TGTGCCAGCAGCCCGGGACTAGCGGGAGGGCCGGAGACCCAGTACTTC
NA TRBJ2-3 NA TRBV29-1 CSSYQPTADTQYF TGCAGCTCCTACCAACCCACGGCAGATACGCAGTATTTT
few TRBJ1-6 TRBD1 TRBV19 CASRVQGALGSPLHF TGTGCCAGTAGGGTACAGGGGGCCCTAGGATCACCCCTCCACTTT
few TRBJ1-1 TRBD1 TRBV11-2 CASSLDYRGEAFF TGTGCCAGCAGCTTGGATTACAGGGGAGAAGCTTTCTTT
NA TRBJ2-2 NA TRBV27 CAARAGRNTGELFF TGTGCCGCCAGAGCGGGCCGGAACACCGGGGAGCTGTTTTTT
NA TRBJ2-3 NA TRBV6-6 CASREYTDTQYF TGTGCCAGCAGAGAGTACACAGATACGCAGTATTTT
NA TRBJ2-7 NA TRBV28 CASRSTSLAYEQYF TGTGCCAGCAGGTCCACTAGTTTGGCCTACGAGCAGTACTTC
NA TRBJ1-2 NA TRBV7-9 CASSSQPYGYTF TGTGCCAGCAGCTCACAGCCCTATGGCTACACCTTC
NA TRBJ2-1 TRBD2 TRBV28 CASGLWGEGYNEQFF TGTGCCAGCGGCTTGTGGGGGGAGGGGTACAATGAGCAGTTCTTC
NA TRBJ2-7 NA TRBV4-3 CASSPSRQGGSYEQYF TGCGCCAGCAGCCCCAGCCGCCAGGGGGGCTCCTACGAGCAGTACTTC
once TRBJ2-2 TRBD1 TRBV4-2 CASSQGQGAGTGELFF TGTGCCAGCAGCCAAGGACAGGGGGCGGGAACCGGGGAGCTGTTTTTT
NA TRBJ1-6 NA TRBV2 CASRGQGRSSPLHF TGTGCCAGCAGGGGTCAGGGGCGGAGTTCACCCCTCCACTTT
NA TRBJ2-3 NA TRBV7-2 CASSLQGGPDTQYF TGTGCCAGCAGCTTACAAGGCGGCCCAGATACGCAGTATTTT
NA TRBJ2-7 TRBD1 TRBV18 CASSSRNRGQVDEQYF TGTGCCAGCTCATCCCGAAACAGGGGGCAGGTAGACGAGCAGTACTTC
once TRBJ1-4 NA TRBV5-4 CASSLLGPNEKLFF TGTGCCAGCAGCTTGCTGGGCCCTAATGAAAAACTGTTTTTT
NA TRBJ1-1 NA TRBV12-3/TRBV12-4 CASSLRLSTAFF TGTGCCAGCAGTTTGCGACTCTCGACAGCTTTCTTT
NA TRBJ2-7 TRBD2 TRBV30 CAWSLSGRGYEQYF TGTGCCTGGAGTCTTAGCGGGAGAGGGTACGAGCAGTACTTC
NA TRBJ2-1 NA TRBV3-1/TRBV3-2 CASSQATGVIYNEQFF TGTGCCAGCAGCCAAGCGACGGGAGTTATTTACAATGAGCAGTTCTTC
NA TRBJ2-5 NA TRBV19 CASSSQGRGVTQYF TGTGCCAGTAGTTCTCAGGGGCGTGGAGTGACCCAGTACTTC
NA TRBJ2-1 NA TRBV4-3 CASSPRNSNEQFF TGCGCCAGCAGCCCTAGAAATTCCAATGAGCAGTTCTTC
few TRBJ2-1 TRBD2 TRBV5-1 CASSLVSGSSYNEQFF TGCGCCAGCAGCTTGGTTAGCGGGAGCTCCTACAATGAGCAGTTCTTC
NA TRBJ2-7 NA TRBV28 CASSFVGGKYF TGTGCCAGCAGTTTTGTAGGGGGAAAGTACTTC
NA TRBJ2-7 TRBD1 TRBV5-1 CASSSHRGRDEQYF TGCGCCAGCAGCTCCCACAGGGGGCGCGACGAGCAGTACTTC
NA TRBJ1-2 NA TRBV19 CASSIALDRSYGYTF TGTGCCAGTAGTATAGCCCTGGACAGAAGTTATGGCTACACCTTC
NA TRBJ2-4 TRBD1 TRBV5-1 CASSIGQGNIAKNIQYF TGCGCCAGCAGCATCGGACAGGGAAACATAGCCAAAAACATTCAGTACTTC